This TCR beta chain was identified in a study of cytomegalovirus exposure and HLA in healthy donors (dated by TCRdb to between 2016 and 2019). Regarding the research as a whole: An earlier analysis of 587 of the donors reported approximately 300 Gb of sequence data and 95 million to 120 million unique TCR beta sequences obtained from about 179 million T cells. An early release covering 550 to 650 HLA-typed donors comprised approximately 290 gigabases of sequencing data and tens of millions of unique TCR sequences. Among the approximately 420 genotyped donors, about 85% belonged to the genetic ancestry cluster associated with self-reported Caucasian donors. The study was designed to test whether signatures of past pathogen exposure could be identified by cataloging public T cell receptors. The T cell repertoires of 550 to 850 subjects were profiled by immunosequencing and related to cytomegalovirus serostatus. A separate validation cohort of roughly 130 different subjects was used in addition to the 666-subject first cohort. High-throughput TCR immunosequencing, statistical association of individual TCRs with disease status, and machine learning were combined to predict cytomegalovirus infection status. A later analysis re-examined previously published TCR beta repertoires from 600 to 700 donors and added high-resolution HLA genotyping to investigate patterns of TCR occurrence. The later analysis used no new phenotypic data to find candidate immune exposures, relying instead on TCR beta sequences and their occurrence across donors. In an earlier analysis of about 590 of the donors, high-throughput TCR beta sequencing was used to judge whether each TCR beta V gene segment behaved as functional or pseudogenic. Alongside the repertoire data, information on donor age, sex, ethnicity and CMV serostatus was compiled. Genome-wide SNP genotypes for about 65% of the roughly 670 donors were used in a later genetic analysis, which treated that subset as a discovery cohort. Every repertoire in the discovery cohort had been generated on one and the same sequencing platform. HLA typing included class I and class II loci at four-digit resolution. The number of typed donors differed by locus: roughly 620-640 for A, B, C, DRB1 and DQB1; approximately 530 for DQA1; around 580 for DPA1; and around 490 for DPB1. Four or five DR-DQ haplotypes were treated as single units for association and clustering because of strong linkage in the cohort. Among 398 genotyped donors of the cohort, an average of approximately 240,000 unique TCR beta nucleotide sequences was sequenced per donor, of which 15% to 20% were non-productive.

Library preparation used the immunoSEQ multiplex PCR assay. A mixture of 60 forward primers for TCR Vbeta segments and 13 reverse primers for TCR Jbeta segments was used in the multiplex PCR. A multiplex PCR assay on genomic DNA amplified the CDR3 region of rearranged TCR beta genes. The Illumina HiSeq System was used to sequence the amplified TCR beta libraries as 87-base-pair reads. In the paper's pipeline: A later analysis tallied some 79 million unique TCR beta chains across the 660 or so repertoires, and some 10 million of those chains were shared by two or more donors. Raw reads were error-corrected and collapsed into unique sequences by a nearest-neighbor algorithm in which closely related sequences were merged to remove PCR and sequencing errors. CDR3 sequences were aligned to IMGT reference sequences to assign V, D and J gene segments. For a sequence to be retained, a match of at least six nucleotides was required to both a V gene segment and a J gene segment. Rearrangements were called productive when the CDR3 lacked stop codons and stayed in frame with V and J; all others were non-productive. Following IMGT convention, CDR3 was defined as the stretch from the second conserved V-encoded cysteine to the conserved J-encoded phenylalanine. In an earlier analysis of approximately 590 of the donors, sequences lacking an unambiguous match to a single V gene segment were excluded. An earlier analysis of 500 to 700 of the donors classified V segments as functional when productive rearrangements were above 56.7% and as segregating when the standard deviation between donors was above 5%. A statistical classification framework was built for diagnosing cytomegalovirus status from the catalog of TCR beta chain sequences. In a later analysis, V and J genes were assigned by comparing TCR nucleotide sequences against IMGT/GENE-DB human TR gene sequences. A later analysis assigned CDR3 sequences and most-parsimonious VDJ recombination scenarios with the TCRdist pipeline. In a later analysis, every TCR beta chain was defined by the combination of its CDR3 amino acid sequence and its V-gene family, and reads without a unique V-gene family were dropped. In a later analysis, nearly 600 highly shared, low-generation-probability nucleotide sequences were removed to address suspected cross-contamination and a sequencing artifact. For each public chain, a later analysis derived a clonal expansion index from normalized ranks of inferred template counts within each repertoire. In a later analysis, generation probabilities were computed with a VDJ recombination model fitted to out-of-frame rearrangements, and the resulting probabilities were checked against IGoR. Hypergeometric tests were used in a later analysis to score TCR-TCR, TCR-HLA and TCR-CMV co-occurrence, with a repertoire-size bias correction applied to the TCR pairs. In a later analysis, false discovery rates were estimated by permuting HLA or CMV assignments 20 times. A later analysis grouped co-occurring TCRs with DBSCAN, adding TCRdist sequence similarity when clustering within HLA-allele-positive subsets. Repertoires with fewer than 30,000 or more than 120,000 public chains were left out of co-occurrence clustering, as were about 5 repertoires with anomalous nucleotide sharing. Drawn from immuneACCESS, this table holds only the in-frame rearrangements with V and J called that TCRdb kept. Clones are partly lost; checked studies trace under half to an unresolved V gene and leave the rest unexplained. Clonal size and the V and J genes are those of that table, whereas D and trimming came from the DNA. The sample table on file contains about 75,000 clones. 3.5% to 4% of the sample is in the top ten clones.

The CDR3 runs 15 residues from the cysteine to the phenylalanine. The DNA shown is the 45-base CDR3, in frame from base 1. After removal of 5 bases from V and 3 bases from J, the junction retains 8 bases not matched to a gene. Via the germline V gene (reference sequence), CDR1 is LNHDA and CDR2 SQIVND. Beyond this particular receptor, the publication reports: A later genetic analysis reported fewer N-insertions in productive TCRs among donors in an Asian-associated ancestry cluster than the approximately 670-donor mean. Only TCR beta chains were sequenced in this cohort, and the absence of alpha or paired-chain data limited detectable features. A later genetic analysis associated a missense DCLRE1C variant with V-gene and J-gene trimming of TCR beta chains, and an independent cohort replicated the association. In an earlier analysis of roughly 500 of the donors, most TCR beta V segments appeared in productive rearrangements about 87% or about 30% of the time, broadly matching IMGT annotations. A further reported finding was that TCR beta sequences accurately predicted the HLA-A and HLA-B alleles for most subjects in the first cohort. Three of the identified cytomegalovirus-associated TCR beta chains were confirmed in vitro to be specific for cytomegalovirus antigens. The study listed 164 TCR beta chains as associated with cytomegalovirus. At a false discovery rate of 0.05, a later analysis linked approximately 18,000 TCR beta sequences to specific HLA alleles. Cytomegalovirus status was reported to be diagnosed by the classifier with high specificity and sensitivity in both the original and validation cohorts. Most TCR sequences were observed very rarely across donors, whereas some public TCRs were present in many individuals. In a later analysis, most CMV-associated TCR beta chains were found to appear HLA-restricted, with HLA associations seemingly driven largely by CMV exposure. Compared with equally common non-associated chains, HLA-associated TCR beta chains in a later analysis were more clonally expanded and had lower generation probabilities. A later analysis found that TCR association rates varied across HLA loci, with DRB1 alleles showing the most associated TCRs and HLA-C alleles the fewest. According to the authors, the approach could potentially be generalized to other disease states and immunological phenotypes. HLA typing was unavailable for some donors at each locus, so association tests used only the typed subset. Some IMGT-functional V segments, including TRBV6-2 and TRBV6-3, could not be distinguished by the 87-base-pair reads and were therefore excluded. According to a later analysis, parvovirus B19, influenza, CMV and Epstein-Barr virus appeared linked to several top co-occurrence clusters. Because counts were too low, about 18 rarely observed V segments, including chromosome 9 orphons, were left out of the earlier analysis of about 620 of the donors. Correlated functional status among segregating V segments might reflect linkage disequilibrium, but an unknown experimental factor could not be ruled out. A cluster of highly shared sequence variants was judged likely to represent a technical artifact of the sequencing pipeline. Assigning TCR associations to individual alleles was difficult when HLA alleles, especially DR and DQ, strongly co-occurred. Presence/absence analyses assumed roughly uniform sequencing depth across donors, an assumption that may not hold. Immune exposure information for the cohort was limited to CMV serostatus.

The cohort was made up of several hundred healthy bone marrow donors. Cohort members were all nominally healthy when sampled, although unrecorded immune exposures were likely present. The donor was CMV seropositive and belonged to the group of 270 or so seropositive cohort members. A peripheral blood sample was provided by each donor, and peripheral blood mononuclear cells were used for TCR beta sequencing. Genomic DNA extraction from the blood cell samples was performed with the Qiagen DNeasy Blood Extraction Kit. With respect to this clone: This receptor's antigen is unknown.

The chain was built from TRBV19 and TRBJ1-2; TRBD1 fits 8 bases in the junction. Sequenced: PBMCs. The receptor was isolated from a man aged 18 to 30 in good health and CMV-seropositive. The CDR3 region has the sequence CASSPSGQAHYGYTF. The nucleotides read TGTGCCAGTAGTCCATCGGGACAGGCCCACTATGGCTACACCTTC.